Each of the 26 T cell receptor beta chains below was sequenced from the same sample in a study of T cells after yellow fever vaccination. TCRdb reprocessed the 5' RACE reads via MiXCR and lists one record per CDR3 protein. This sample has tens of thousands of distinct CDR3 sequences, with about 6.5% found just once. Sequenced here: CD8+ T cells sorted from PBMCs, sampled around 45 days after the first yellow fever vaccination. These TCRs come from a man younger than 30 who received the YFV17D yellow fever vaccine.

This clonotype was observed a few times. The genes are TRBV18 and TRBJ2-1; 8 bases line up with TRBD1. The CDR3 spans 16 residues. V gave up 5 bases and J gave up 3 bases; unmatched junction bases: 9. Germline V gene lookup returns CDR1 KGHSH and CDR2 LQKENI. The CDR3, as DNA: TGTGCCAGCTCATCCGGACAGGGCCCTTTCTACAATGAGCAGTTCTTC. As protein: CASSSGQGPFYNEQFF.

The CDR3 is CASSRGFTAVSSCEQYF. CDR3 nucleotide sequence: TGCGCCAGCAGCCGTGGTTTCACAGCCGTGAGCTCTTGCGAGCAGTACTTC. The J gene is TRBJ2-7, the V gene TRBV4-3; D not resolved. From germline, CDR1 is LGHNA and CDR2 YSLEER. CDR3 length: 17 residues. The V end lost 4 bases, the J end lost 6 bases, and 25 bases lay between the germline ends.

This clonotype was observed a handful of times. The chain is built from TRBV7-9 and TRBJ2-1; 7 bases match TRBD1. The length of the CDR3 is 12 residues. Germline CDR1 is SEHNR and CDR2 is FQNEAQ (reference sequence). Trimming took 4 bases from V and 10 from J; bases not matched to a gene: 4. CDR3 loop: CASSYGQAEQFF. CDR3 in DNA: TGTGCCAGCAGCTACGGACAGGCAGAGCAGTTCTTC. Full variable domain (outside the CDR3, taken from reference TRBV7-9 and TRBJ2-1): DTGVSQNPRHKITKRGQNVTFRCDPISEHNRLYWYRQTLGQGPEFLTYFQNEAQLEKSRLLSDRFSAERPKGSFSTLEIQRTEQGDSAMYLCASSYGQAEQFFGPGTRLTVL.

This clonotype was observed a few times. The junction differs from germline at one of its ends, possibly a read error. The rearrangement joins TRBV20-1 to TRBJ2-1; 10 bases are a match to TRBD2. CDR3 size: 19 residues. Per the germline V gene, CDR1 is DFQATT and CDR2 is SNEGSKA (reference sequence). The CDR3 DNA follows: TGCTGTGCTAGAGATCTAAACCCTAGCGGGGGTTCGTCCTACAATGAGCAGTTCTTC. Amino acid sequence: CCARDLNPSGGSSYNEQFF.

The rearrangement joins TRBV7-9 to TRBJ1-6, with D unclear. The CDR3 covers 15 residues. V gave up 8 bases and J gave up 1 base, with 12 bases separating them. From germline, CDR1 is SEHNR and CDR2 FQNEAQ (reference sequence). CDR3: CASPSRASYNSPLHF. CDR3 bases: TGTGCCAGCCCCTCTCGAGCATCCTATAATTCACCCCTCCACTTT.

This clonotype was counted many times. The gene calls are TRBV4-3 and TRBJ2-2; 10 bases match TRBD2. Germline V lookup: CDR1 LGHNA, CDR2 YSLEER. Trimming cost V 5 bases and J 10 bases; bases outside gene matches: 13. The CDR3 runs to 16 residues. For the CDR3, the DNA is TGCGCCAGCAGCGAATCACGGACTAGCGGTTTCTTGGAGCTGTTTTTT. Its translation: CASSESRTSGFLELFF.

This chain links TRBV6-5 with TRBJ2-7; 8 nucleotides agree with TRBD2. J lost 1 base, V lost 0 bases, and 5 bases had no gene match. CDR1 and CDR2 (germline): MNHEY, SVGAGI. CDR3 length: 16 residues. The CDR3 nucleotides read TGTGCCAGCAGTTACTCTGGCGGGGGGCTGTCCTACGAGCAGTACTTC. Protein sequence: CASSYSGGGLSYEQYF.

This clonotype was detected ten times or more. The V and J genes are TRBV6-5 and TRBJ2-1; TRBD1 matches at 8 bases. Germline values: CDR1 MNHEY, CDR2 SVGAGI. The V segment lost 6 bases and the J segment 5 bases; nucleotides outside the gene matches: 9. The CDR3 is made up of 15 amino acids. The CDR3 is CASRPSGGLNNEQFF. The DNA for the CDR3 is TGTGCCAGCAGACCCTCAGGGGGCCTTAACAATGAGCAGTTCTTC.

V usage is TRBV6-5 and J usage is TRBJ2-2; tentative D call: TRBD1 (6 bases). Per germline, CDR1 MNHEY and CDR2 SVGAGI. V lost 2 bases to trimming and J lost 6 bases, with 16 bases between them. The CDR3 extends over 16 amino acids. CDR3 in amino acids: CASSYIGQGRPGELFF. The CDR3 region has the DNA TGTGCCAGCAGTTACATCGGCCAGGGGCGTCCCGGGGAGCTGTTTTTT.

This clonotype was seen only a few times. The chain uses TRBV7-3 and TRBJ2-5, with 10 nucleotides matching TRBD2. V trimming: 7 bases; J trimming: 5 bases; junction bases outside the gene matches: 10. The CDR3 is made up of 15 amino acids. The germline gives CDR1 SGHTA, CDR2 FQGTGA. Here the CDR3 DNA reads TGTGCCAGCACCCTGAGCGGGGGGGTCCGGGAGACCCAGTACTTC. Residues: CASTLSGGVRETQYF.

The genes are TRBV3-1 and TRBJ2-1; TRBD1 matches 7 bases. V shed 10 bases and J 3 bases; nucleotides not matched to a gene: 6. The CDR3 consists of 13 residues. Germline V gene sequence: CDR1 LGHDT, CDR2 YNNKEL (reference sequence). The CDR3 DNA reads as TGTGCCACCGCAGGGGGTTACTACAATGAGCAGTTCTTC. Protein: CATAGGYYNEQFF.

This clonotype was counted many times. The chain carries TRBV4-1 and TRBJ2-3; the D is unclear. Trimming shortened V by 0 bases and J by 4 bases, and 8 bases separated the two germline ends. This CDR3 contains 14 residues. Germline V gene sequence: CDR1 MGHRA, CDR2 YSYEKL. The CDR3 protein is CASSQDPPADTQYF. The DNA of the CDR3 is TGCGCCAGCAGCCAAGATCCCCCCGCAGATACGCAGTATTTT.

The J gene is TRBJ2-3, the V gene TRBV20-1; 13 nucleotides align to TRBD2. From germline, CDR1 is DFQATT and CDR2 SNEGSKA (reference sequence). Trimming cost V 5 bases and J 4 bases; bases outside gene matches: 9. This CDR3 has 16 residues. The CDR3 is CSASRLAGGVSDTQYF. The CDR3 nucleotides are TGCAGTGCTTCCAGACTAGCGGGGGGCGTCTCAGATACGCAGTATTTT.

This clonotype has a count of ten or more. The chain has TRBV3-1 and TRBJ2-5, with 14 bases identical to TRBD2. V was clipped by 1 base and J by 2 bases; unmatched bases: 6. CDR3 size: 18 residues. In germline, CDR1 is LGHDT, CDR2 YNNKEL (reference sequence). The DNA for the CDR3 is TGTGCCAGCAGCCAAGGTTGGACTAGCGGGGGGATACAAGAGACCCAGTACTTC. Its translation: CASSQGWTSGGIQETQYF.

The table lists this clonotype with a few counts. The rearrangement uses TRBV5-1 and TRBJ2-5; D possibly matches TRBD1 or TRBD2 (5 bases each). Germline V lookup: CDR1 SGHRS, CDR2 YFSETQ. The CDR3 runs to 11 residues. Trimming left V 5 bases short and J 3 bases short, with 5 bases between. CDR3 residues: CASRGEETQYF. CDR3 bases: TGCGCCAGCAGGGGGGAAGAGACCCAGTACTTC.

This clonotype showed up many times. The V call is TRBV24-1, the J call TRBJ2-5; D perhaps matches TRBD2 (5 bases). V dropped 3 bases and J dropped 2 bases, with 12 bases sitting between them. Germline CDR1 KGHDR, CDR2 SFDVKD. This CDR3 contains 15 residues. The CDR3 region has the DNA TGTGCCACCAGTGATCCCACGGGGATACAAGAGACCCAGTACTTC. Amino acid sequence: CATSDPTGIQETQYF.

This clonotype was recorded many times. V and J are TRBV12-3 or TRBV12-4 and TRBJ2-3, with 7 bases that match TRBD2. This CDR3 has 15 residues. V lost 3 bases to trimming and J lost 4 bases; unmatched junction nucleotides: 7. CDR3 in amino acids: CASSFSHRGADTQYF. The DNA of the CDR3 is TGTGCCAGCAGTTTTAGTCACCGGGGGGCAGATACGCAGTATTTT.

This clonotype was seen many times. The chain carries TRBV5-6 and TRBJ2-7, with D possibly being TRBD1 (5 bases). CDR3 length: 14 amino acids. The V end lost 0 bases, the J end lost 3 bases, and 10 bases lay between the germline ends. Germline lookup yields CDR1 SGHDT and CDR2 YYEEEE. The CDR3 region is CASSLGQPLYEQYF. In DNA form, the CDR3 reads TGTGCCAGCAGCTTGGGACAGCCCCTCTACGAGCAGTACTTC.

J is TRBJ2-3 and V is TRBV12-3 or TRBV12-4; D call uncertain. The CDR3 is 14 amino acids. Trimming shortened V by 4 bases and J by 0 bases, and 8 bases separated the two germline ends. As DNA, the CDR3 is TGTGCCAGCAGTTGGGGAACTAGCACAGATACGCAGTATTTT. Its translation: CASSWGTSTDTQYF.

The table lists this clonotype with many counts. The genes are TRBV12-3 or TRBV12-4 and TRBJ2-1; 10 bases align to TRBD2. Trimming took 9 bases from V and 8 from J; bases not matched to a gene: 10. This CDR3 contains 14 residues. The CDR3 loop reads CASQSGGAGDEQFF. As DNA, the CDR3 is TGTGCCAGTCAAAGCGGGGGGGCCGGCGATGAGCAGTTCTTC.

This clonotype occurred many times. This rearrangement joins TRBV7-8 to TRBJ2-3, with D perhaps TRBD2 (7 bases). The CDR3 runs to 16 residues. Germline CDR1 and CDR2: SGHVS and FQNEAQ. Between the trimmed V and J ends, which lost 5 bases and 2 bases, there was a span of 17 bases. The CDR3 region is CASSGIRAGATDTQYF. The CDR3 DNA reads TGTGCCAGCAGCGGAATTAGGGCGGGGGCCACAGATACGCAGTATTTT.

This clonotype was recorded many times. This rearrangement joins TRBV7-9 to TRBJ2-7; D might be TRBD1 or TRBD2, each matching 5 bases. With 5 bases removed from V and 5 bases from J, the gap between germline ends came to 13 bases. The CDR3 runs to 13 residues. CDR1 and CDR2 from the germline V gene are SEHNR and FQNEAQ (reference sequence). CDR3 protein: CASSGRQGDEQYF. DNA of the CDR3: TGTGCCAGCAGCGGGCGGCAGGGAGACGAGCAGTACTTC.

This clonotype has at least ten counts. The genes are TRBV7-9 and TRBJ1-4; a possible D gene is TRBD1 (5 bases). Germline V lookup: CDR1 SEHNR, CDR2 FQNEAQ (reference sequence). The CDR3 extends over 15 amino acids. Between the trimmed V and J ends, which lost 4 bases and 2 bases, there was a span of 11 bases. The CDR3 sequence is CASSSTTATNEKLFF. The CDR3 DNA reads TGTGCCAGCAGCTCCACGACAGCCACTAATGAAAAACTGTTTTTT. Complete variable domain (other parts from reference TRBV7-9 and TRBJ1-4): DTGVSQNPRHKITKRGQNVTFRCDPISEHNRLYWYRQTLGQGPEFLTYFQNEAQLEKSRLLSDRFSAERPKGSFSTLEIQRTEQGDSAMYLCASSSTTATNEKLFFGSGTQLSVL.

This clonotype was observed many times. The CDR3 DNA reads TGTGCCAGCAGCCGCACCGGGACAGGGGGCAGGAGCACCGGGGAGCTGTTTTTT. Translating gives CASSRTGTGGRSTGELFF. The chain links TRBV11-2 to TRBJ2-2, with 12 bases fitting TRBD1. The CDR3 consists of 18 residues. V shed 5 bases, J shed 4 bases, and the junction held 11 bases outside the gene matches. The germline V gene has CDR1 SGHAT and CDR2 FQNNGV.

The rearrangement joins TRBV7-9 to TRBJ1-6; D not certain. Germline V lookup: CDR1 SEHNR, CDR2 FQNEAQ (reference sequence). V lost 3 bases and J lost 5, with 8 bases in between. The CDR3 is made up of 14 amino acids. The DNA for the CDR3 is TGTGCCAGCAGCTTCCTTCCTGATAATTCACCCCTCCACTTT. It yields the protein CASSFLPDNSPLHF.

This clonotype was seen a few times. The CDR3 DNA reads TGTGCCAGCAGTTACTCCCTGGGGACTGAAGCTTTCTTT. It specifies CASSYSLGTEAFF. The V call is TRBV6-2 or TRBV6-3, the J call TRBJ1-1, with D unclear. Germline assignment: CDR1 MNHEY and CDR2 SVGEGT. This CDR3 contains 13 residues. The V and J ends lost 0 bases and 5 bases respectively, with 7 bases between them.